This TCR beta chain was found in a study of T cell repertoires in cytomegalovirus infection. The wider study: It was recently identified HLA-C-restricted and well-studied HLA-B-restricted CMV epitopes that the study used. CMV infection together with matching HLA type was indicated by public TCR beta signatures. General study results and limits: Totalled public TCR beta family frequency picked out people who carried CMV plus the relevant HLA. Within the response measured ex vivo, HLA-C-restricted CMV-specific TCR beta clonotypes were dominant.

V lost 6 bases and J 4 bases, leaving 13 bases between the germline ends. This CDR3 is built from 14 residues. MiXCR was run by TCRdb on the reads, yielding one entry per CDR3 protein. The data contain about 160,000 distinct CDR3 sequences, roughly 20% of them singletons. On this clonotype: The antigen is unknown.

Sample: CD8+ T cells from cultured PBMCs, taken from culture after CMV antigen stimulation. The receptor comes from a human donor in good health (CMV status not recorded). Some clones in this sample may be carry-over from other donors' samples. The chain links TRBV12-3 or TRBV12-4 to TRBJ2-1; a possible D gene is TRBD2 (6 bases). CDR3 sequence (DNA): TGTGCCAGCAGATTAAGCGGGCAATACAATGAGCAGTTCTTC. Its translation: CASRLSGQYNEQFF.